These 12 T cell receptor beta chains originate from one sample sequenced in a study of cytotoxic CD8 clonotypes in ibrutinib-treated CLL. This table comes from immunoSEQ multiplex PCR, and its TCRdb copy is limited to in-frame clones, with some not included. The sample has over 100,000 clones; approximately 58% are singletons. The material was PBMCs, obtained after 24 months of ibrutinib treatment. Receptors were obtained from a human donor with chronic lymphocytic leukemia.

The rearrangement uses TRBV9 and TRBJ1-2, with unresolved D. The CDR3 extends over 14 amino acids. Per germline, CDR1 SGDLS and CDR2 YYNGEE. Trimming stripped 3 bases from V and 7 bases from J, with 16 bases between. Here the CDR3 DNA reads TGTGCCAGCAGCGCCGAAGGTACTCTCCGTGGCTACACCTTC. Its protein is CASSAEGTLRGYTF.

The chain joins TRBV27 to TRBJ2-7, with D maybe TRBD1 (5 bases). Germline CDR1 is MNHEY and CDR2 is SMNVEV (reference sequence). The CDR3 consists of 14 residues. Trimming pared 4 bases from V and 3 bases from J, leaving 13 bases between. Written as DNA, the CDR3 is TGTGCCAGCAGTTACACAGGTTCCATCTACGAGCAGTACTTC. Amino acids: CASSYTGSIYEQYF.

The J gene is TRBJ1-1, the V gene TRBV2; TRBD1 is a possible D gene (6 bases). V lost 5 bases and J lost 1, with 8 bases in between. Looked up from germline, CDR1 is SNHLY and CDR2 is FYNNEI. The CDR3 is made up of 13 amino acids. This CDR3 reads CASSLDRNTEAFF. DNA for the CDR3: TGTGCCAGCAGTCTGGACAGGAACACTGAAGCTTTCTTT.

This clone has just a few counts. The V and J genes are TRBV30 and TRBJ2-1; 9 bases match TRBD2. V shed 4 bases, J shed 3 bases, and the junction held 7 bases outside the gene matches. Per germline, CDR1 GTSNPN and CDR2 SVGIG (reference sequence). The CDR3 spans 15 residues. CDR3: CAWTRAGGLYNEQFF. The CDR3 region has the DNA TGTGCCTGGACGCGAGCGGGGGGCCTCTACAATGAGCAGTTCTTC.

This clone was observed a few times. The rearrangement joins TRBV9 to TRBJ2-3; 9 nucleotides line up with TRBD1. Germline CDR1 and CDR2: SGDLS and YYNGEE. Trimming removed 3 bases from V and 4 bases from J; junction bases left unmatched: 6. This CDR3 has 15 residues. Here the CDR3 DNA reads TGTGCCAGCAGCGGCCAGGACAGGGGAGCAGATACGCAGTATTTT. It codes for CASSGQDRGADTQYF. Full variable domain (rest looked up from reference TRBV9 and TRBJ2-3): DSGVTQTPKHLITATGQRVTLRCSPRSGDLSVYWYQQSLDQGLQFLIQYYNGEERAKGNILERFSAQQFPDLHSELNLSSLELGDSALYFCASSGQDRGADTQYFGPGTRLTVL.

V gene TRBV19 combines with J gene TRBJ2-2, with TRBD1 as a possible D gene (6 bases). Germline CDR1 reads LNHDA; CDR2 reads SQIVND (reference sequence). The CDR3 consists of 17 residues. The ends were cut back, 4 bases at V and 5 bases at J, with 20 bases in the middle. CDR3 sequence: CASSRDGTSGGTGELFF. The CDR3 DNA follows: TGTGCCAGTAGTAGAGATGGGACATCGGGCGGAACCGGGGAGCTGTTTTTT.

This clone was seen only a few times. The chain combines TRBV5-6 with TRBJ1-2, with D tentatively TRBD1 (5 bases). Trimming removed 5 bases from V and 1 base from J, with 9 bases in between. The CDR3 loop spans 13 amino acids. Germline loops: CDR1 SGHDT, CDR2 YYEEEE. CDR3 amino acids: CASRAQVNYGYTF. DNA of the CDR3: TGTGCCAGCAGGGCACAGGTTAACTATGGCTACACCTTC.

The chain is built from TRBV30 and TRBJ1-3; TRBD1 aligns across 8 bases. V shed 5 bases, J shed 2 bases, and the junction held 5 bases outside the gene matches. Germline CDR1 and CDR2: GTSNPN and SVGIG (reference sequence). CDR3 length equals 14 residues. The CDR3 reads CAWRTGTAGNTIYF. Written as DNA, the CDR3 is TGTGCCTGGCGGACAGGGACGGCTGGAAACACCATATATTTT.

This clone was picked up a small number of times. The chain has TRBV6-1 and TRBJ2-1, with TRBD2 matching 12 bases. The CDR3 has 15 amino acids. Germline assignment: CDR1 MNHNS and CDR2 SASEGT. Trimming at V came to 8 bases and at J to 6 bases, leaving 8 bases not matched to a gene. The CDR3 is CASRFGLAGLNEQFF. CDR3 bases: TGTGCCAGCCGGTTCGGACTAGCGGGGCTCAATGAGCAGTTCTTC.

This clone has just one count. The V call is TRBV14, the J call TRBJ2-5; 7 bases line up with TRBD1. The CDR3 covers 16 residues. With V trimmed by 4 bases and J by 2 bases, 10 bases remained unmatched. CDR1 is SGHDN, CDR2 FVKESK, per germline. The CDR3 nucleotides read TGTGCCAGCAGCCGTCTTAAAGGACAGGAGCAAGAGACCCAGTACTTC. Protein sequence: CASSRLKGQEQETQYF. The full variable domain, rest sourced from reference TRBV14 and TRBJ2-5, is EAGVTQFPSHSVIEKGQTVTLRCDPISGHDNLYWYRRVMGKEIKFLLHFVKESKQDESGMPNNRFLAERTGGTYSTLKVQPAELEDSGVYFCASSRLKGQEQETQYFGPGTRLLVL.

This chain uses TRBV15 with TRBJ1-5; D is possibly TRBD1 (6 bases). Germline V gene lookup returns CDR1 LNHNV and CDR2 YYDKDF (reference sequence). There are 14 residues in the CDR3. The germline V and J ends were trimmed by 5 bases and 5 bases, with 13 bases remaining between them. The CDR3 region is CATSLGGAYQPQHF. Here the CDR3 DNA reads TGTGCCACCAGCCTGGGGGGCGCTTATCAGCCCCAGCATTTT.

This chain joins TRBV7-3 and TRBJ1-1; TRBD1 matches 7 bases. V shed 5 bases, J shed 0 bases, and the junction held 3 bases outside the gene matches. The CDR3 extends over 14 amino acids. Germline CDR1 and CDR2: SGHTA and FQGTGA. The CDR3 region has the DNA TGTGCCAGCAGCCCGGGACAGATGAACACTGAAGCTTTCTTT. This translates into CASSPGQMNTEAFF.